The 28 T cell receptor beta chains below were found in one sample sequenced in a study of tumour-infiltrating T cells in Burkitt lymphoma. Only in-frame clones appear in the TCRdb table, and some are missing; sequencing was by immunoSEQ multiplex PCR. Altogether about 16,000 clones are present, about 80% being singletons, with the ten largest covering less than 2.5%. Sequenced: tumor tissue. The source is a human donor with diffuse large B-cell lymphoma.

The J gene is TRBJ1-6, the V gene TRBV9; TRBD1 is a possible D gene (5 bases). Between the trimmed V and J ends, which lost 3 bases and 0 bases, there was a span of 10 bases. CDR1 and CDR2 (germline): SGDLS, YYNGEE. This CDR3 has 16 amino acids. The CDR3 loop is CASSAGKPSYNSPLHF. The CDR3 DNA follows: TGTGCCAGCAGCGCAGGGAAACCCTCCTATAATTCACCCCTCCACTTT. The full variable domain, completed using reference TRBV9 and TRBJ1-6, is DSGVTQTPKHLITATGQRVTLRCSPRSGDLSVYWYQQSLDQGLQFLIQYYNGEERAKGNILERFSAQQFPDLHSELNLSSLELGDSALYFCASSAGKPSYNSPLHFGNGTRLTVT.

This sequence joins TRBV19 and TRBJ1-2; 8 bases map to TRBD1. The CDR3 is made up of 16 amino acids. Germline loops: CDR1 LNHDA, CDR2 SQIVND (reference sequence). V trimming: 1 base; J trimming: 5 bases; junction bases outside the gene matches: 9. CDR3 DNA sequence: TGTGCCAGTAGTATAGCTCGGACAGGGACCAATTATGGCTACACCTTC. Residues: CASSIARTGTNYGYTF.

The chain employs TRBV7-8 and TRBJ1-4, with a tentative D call TRBD1 (5 bases). The CDR3 sequence is 15 residues long. Per the germline V gene, CDR1 is SGHVS and CDR2 is FQNEAQ. Trimming cost V 5 bases and J 0 bases, with 10 bases left between them. Here the CDR3 DNA reads TGTGCCAGCAGCGTGGACACGCCAACTAATGAAAAACTGTTTTTT. Protein product: CASSVDTPTNEKLFF.

This clone showed up just once. The chain employs TRBV4-3 and TRBJ2-1, with a possible D match to TRBD1 (6 bases). V was trimmed by 3 bases and J by 0 bases, leaving 12 bases between them. The CDR3 consists of 16 residues. Germline V gene sequence: CDR1 LGHNA, CDR2 YSLEER. CDR3 loop: CASSQDRVSSYNEQFF. Here the CDR3 DNA reads TGCGCCAGCAGCCAGGACAGAGTTAGCTCCTACAATGAGCAGTTCTTC.

This clone has more than one count but fewer than ten. At the DNA level, this CDR3 is encoded by other sequences in the same sample as well. The gene calls are TRBV5-4 and TRBJ1-1; D might be TRBD1 (5 bases). The CDR3 has 11 residues. With 4 bases removed from V and 7 bases from J, the gap between germline ends came to 8 bases. CDR1 is SGHNT and CDR2 is YYREEE in the germline V gene (reference sequence). The DNA for the CDR3 is TGTGCCAGCAGCCTAGACAGTGAAGCTTTCTTT. Protein: CASSLDSEAFF.

The gene calls are TRBV7-9 and TRBJ2-1; TRBD2 might be the D (6 bases). Looked up from germline, CDR1 is SEHNR and CDR2 is FQNEAQ (reference sequence). Trimming cost V 5 bases and J 6 bases, with 8 bases left between them. This CDR3 contains 12 residues. The CDR3 nucleotides are TGTGCCAGCAGCCCCGGGGGCAATGAGCAGTTCTTC. Translated, it gives CASSPGGNEQFF.

This clone occurred a few times. The gene calls are TRBV27 and TRBJ2-5, with 8 bases fitting TRBD1. This CDR3 is 13 amino acids long. Germline loops: CDR1 MNHEY, CDR2 SMNVEV (reference sequence). The junction had 3 bases not matched to a gene; V was cut back by 3 bases and J by 6 bases. CDR3 DNA: TGTGCCAGCAGTTTGGACAGGGCCCAGACCCAGTACTTC. This translates into CASSLDRAQTQYF.

This clone was counted a single time. The CDR3, as DNA: TGTGCCAGCAGCTTAGAGGGCAGGGCAAACACTGAAGCTTTCTTT. Translating gives CASSLEGRANTEAFF. V is TRBV7-9 and J is TRBJ1-1; the D gene is possibly TRBD1 (5 bases). This CDR3 region has 15 residues. Germline CDR1 reads SEHNR; CDR2 reads FQNEAQ (reference sequence). V gave up 1 base and J gave up 2 bases, with 11 bases separating them.

The chain combines TRBV27 with TRBJ2-3; the match to TRBD2 covers 11 bases. J lost 3 bases, V lost 6 bases, and 5 bases had no gene match. There are 15 residues in the CDR3. Germline V lookup: CDR1 MNHEY, CDR2 SMNVEV (reference sequence). This CDR3 is CASRELAGETDTQYF. The CDR3 DNA sequence: TGTGCCAGCAGGGAACTAGCGGGGGAAACAGATACGCAGTATTTT.

On this clone: At one end, the junction sequence differs from germline, possibly due to a read error. The chain uses TRBV19 and TRBJ1-5; no clear D. Per the germline V gene, CDR1 is LNHDA and CDR2 is SQIVND (reference sequence). This CDR3 spans 15 amino acids. CDR3 bases: TGTGCCAGTAGTATAGACCTCCAGCCTAATCAGCCTCAGCATTTT. It specifies CASSIDLQPNQPQHF.

The V gene is TRBV21-1, the J gene TRBJ1-5. TRBV21-1 has pseudogene status. This CDR3 contains 16 residues. DNA for the CDR3: TGTGCCAGCAGCAAACCACTAGGGGCATTCAATCAGCCCCAGCATTTT. Its protein is CASSKPLGAFNQPQHF.

The V call is TRBV27, the J call TRBJ2-3; unclear D gene. The CDR3 sequence is 14 residues long. Germline V lookup: CDR1 MNHEY, CDR2 SMNVEV (reference sequence). The germline V and J ends were trimmed by 4 bases and 1 base, with 9 bases remaining between them. The CDR3 nucleotides are TGTGCCAGCAGTTCCCGGGCAGGCACAGATACGCAGTATTTT. Amino acid sequence: CASSSRAGTDTQYF.

A single count supports this clone. The chain joins TRBV7-8 to TRBJ2-3; D call uncertain. The CDR3 covers 15 residues. Germline assignment: CDR1 SGHVS and CDR2 FQNEAQ. V was clipped by 2 bases and J by 4 bases, with 13 bases between them. The CDR3 region has the DNA TGTGCCAGCAGCTTATGGCTAGATGCTGCAGATACGCAGTATTTT. It specifies CASSLWLDAADTQYF.

The chain combines TRBV2 with TRBJ1-2, with 10 bases aligning to TRBD1. CDR3 length: 16 amino acids. CDR1 is SNHLY, CDR2 FYNNEI, per germline. Trimming removed 2 bases from V and 4 bases from J; junction bases left unmatched: 7. The CDR3 reads CASSEKPTGGSYGYTF. Written as DNA, the CDR3 is TGTGCCAGCAGTGAAAAACCGACAGGGGGCTCCTATGGCTACACCTTC.

The CDR3 DNA follows: TGTGCCATCATTGCACCCTTGGACACTGAAGCTTTCTTT. Its translation: CAIIAPLDTEAFF. The genes are TRBV10-3 and TRBJ1-1; D remains unclear. Germline loops: CDR1 ENHRY, CDR2 SYGVKD. V lost 7 bases and J 3 bases, leaving 12 bases between the germline ends. The CDR3 is 13 amino acids.

The rearrangement links TRBV7-6 to TRBJ1-3; D is possibly TRBD1 (5 bases). This CDR3 contains 18 residues. Germline V gene data show CDR1 as SGHVS and CDR2 as FNYEAQ. V was clipped by 1 base and J by 4 bases, with 20 bases between them. The CDR3 DNA reads as TGTGCCAGCAGCTTAGGTTACGGGGGAATAGGGCCGGGAAACACCATATATTTT. Its translation: CASSLGYGGIGPGNTIYF. The full variable domain, completed using reference TRBV7-6 and TRBJ1-3, is GAGVSQSPRYKVTKRGQDVALRCDPISGHVSLYWYRQALGQGPEFLTYFNYEAQQDKSGLPNDRFSAERPEGSISTLTIQRTEQRDSAMYRCASSLGYGGIGPGNTIYFGEGSWLTVV.

The J gene is TRBJ1-2, the V gene TRBV25-1; no clear D gene. The CDR3 has 13 residues. V gave up 3 bases and J gave up 7 bases, with 12 bases separating them. Germline CDR1 is MGHDK and CDR2 is SYGVNS. The CDR3, as DNA: TGTGCCAGCAGTGATTCCCGACTGGGTGGCTACACCTTC. The encoded protein is CASSDSRLGGYTF.

The rearrangement links TRBV30 to TRBJ1-2; 9 positions match TRBD1. Germline V gives CDR1 GTSNPN, CDR2 SVGIG (reference sequence). The CDR3 loop spans 21 amino acids. After removal of 0 bases from V and 3 bases from J, the junction contained 23 bases not matched to a gene. This CDR3 is CAWSVKINLGTGKYVDYGYTF. CDR3 coding DNA: TGTGCCTGGAGTGTAAAAATTAACCTCGGGACAGGGAAGTACGTTGACTATGGCTACACCTTC.

The chain employs TRBV7-8 and TRBJ1-1, with 7 bases that match TRBD1. The germline V gene encodes CDR1 SGHVS and CDR2 FQNEAQ. The V and J ends lost 2 bases and 4 bases, in that order; junction bases with no gene match: 4. This CDR3 has 14 amino acids. CDR3 in amino acids: CASSLTGVVTEAFF. In nucleotides, the CDR3 is TGTGCCAGCAGCTTAACAGGGGTGGTCACTGAAGCTTTCTTT.

This clone was counted only a few times. The chain is built from TRBV7-9 and TRBJ1-2; D ambiguous. The CDR3 is made up of 12 amino acids. Germline V CDR1 and CDR2: SEHNR, FQNEAQ (reference sequence). V lost 3 bases and J lost 8, with 10 bases in between. DNA for the CDR3: TGTGCCAGCAGCTTGGGGTTTGAGGGCTACACCTTC. Amino acids: CASSLGFEGYTF. Drawing the rest from reference TRBV7-9 and TRBJ1-2, the complete variable domain is DTGVSQNPRHKITKRGQNVTFRCDPISEHNRLYWYRQTLGQGPEFLTYFQNEAQLEKSRLLSDRFSAERPKGSFSTLEIQRTEQGDSAMYLCASSLGFEGYTFGSGTRLTVV.

The rearrangement joins TRBV9 to TRBJ2-2; D remains unclear. V dropped 1 base and J dropped 6 bases, with 4 bases sitting between them. Germline V gene data show CDR1 as SGDLS and CDR2 as YYNGEE. The CDR3 runs 12 residues. The CDR3 sequence: CASSVTAGELFF. Here the CDR3 DNA reads TGTGCCAGCAGCGTAACGGCCGGGGAGCTGTTTTTT.

DNA of the CDR3: TGTGCCAGCAGTTCGTCTATCGGGACCCTAGGCATCGAGCAGTACTTC. Protein: CASSSSIGTLGIEQYF. The chain employs TRBV6-5 and TRBJ2-7, with D possibly called TRBD1 or TRBD2 (5 bases each). The germline V gene encodes CDR1 MNHEY and CDR2 SVGAGI. CDR3 size: 16 residues. Trimming shortened V by 4 bases and J by 6 bases, and 22 bases separated the two germline ends.

V usage is TRBV4-1 and J usage is TRBJ1-6, with a tentative D call TRBD1 (6 bases). This CDR3 has 17 residues. Trimming shortened V by 4 bases and J by 10 bases, and 23 bases separated the two germline ends. Germline CDR1 is MGHRA and CDR2 is YSYEKL. The DNA of the CDR3 is TGCGCCAGCAGCCCCGAACAGGGTTGGTTTGGGGAATCACCCCTCCACTTT. Protein product: CASSPEQGWFGESPLHF.

V and J are TRBV15 and TRBJ1-5, with a possible D match to TRBD1 (5 bases). The CDR3 covers 14 residues. The V and J ends lost 0 bases and 4 bases respectively, with 7 bases between them. Looked up from germline, CDR1 is LNHNV and CDR2 is YYDKDF (reference sequence). The CDR3 reads CATSRERGNQPQHF. CDR3 DNA sequence: TGTGCCACCAGCAGAGAAAGGGGAAATCAGCCCCAGCATTTT.

V is TRBV7-2 and J is TRBJ2-6; 8 bases agree with TRBD2. Germline V gene data show CDR1 as SGHTA and CDR2 as FQGNSA. J gave up 3 bases and V 2 bases, and 6 bases lay outside the gene matches. The CDR3 runs to 17 residues. CDR3 coding DNA: TGTGCCAGCAGCTTAAACGGGGGGGGCTTTGGGGCCAACGTCCTGACTTTC. Protein: CASSLNGGGFGANVLTF.

This sequence joins TRBV29-1 and TRBJ1-1; D is possibly TRBD1 (6 bases). V gave up 0 bases and J gave up 10 bases, with 12 bases separating them. The CDR3 is 12 residues long. Looked up from germline, CDR1 is SQVTM and CDR2 is ANQGSEA. The CDR3 region is CSVEDTGIGAFF. The CDR3 nucleotides are TGCAGCGTTGAAGATACAGGGATTGGAGCTTTCTTT.

CDR3 amino acids: CAIRAGSYEQYF. For the CDR3, the DNA is TGTGCCATCAGGGCAGGGTCCTACGAGCAGTACTTC. The chain combines TRBV10-3 with TRBJ2-7, with a tentative D call TRBD1 (5 bases). The V and J ends lost 6 bases and 1 base respectively, with 7 bases between them. CDR3 size: 12 residues. Germline V CDR1 and CDR2: ENHRY, SYGVKD.

Regarding this clone: One junction end does not reproduce the germline sequence, and a read error may be involved. The chain carries TRBV7-7 and TRBJ1-2; 8 bases are a match to TRBD1. Germline V lookup: CDR1 SSHAT, CDR2 FNYEAQ (reference sequence). This CDR3 is 17 amino acids long. The CDR3 bases are TGTGCTAGCAGCTTAGCCCCCTGGACAGGGACTAACTATGGCTACACCTTC. Translated: CASSLAPWTGTNYGYTF.